This T cell receptor beta chain was sequenced during a study of T cell repertoires in cytomegalovirus infection. Study-level background: Public signatures in TCR beta pointed to CMV infection and matching HLA type.

A single record per CDR3 protein comes from TCRdb applying MiXCR to the reads. The data contain 450,000 to 550,000 distinct CDR3 sequences, approximately 42% of them singletons. Broader study findings: HLA-C-restricted CMV-specific TCR beta clonotypes prevailed in the ex vivo response. Identification of carriers of CMV plus the relevant HLA was performed using cumulative public TCR beta family frequency.

This clonotype was counted only a few times. The antigen remains unidentified. The CDR3 has 13 residues. Germline trimming cut 7 bases from V and 0 bases from J; bases unmatched to any gene: 3. CDR1 is SNHLY and CDR2 is FYNNEI in the germline V gene. The sequence was collected from a human donor in good health (CMV status not recorded). Some clones in this sample may be carry-over from other donors' samples. The specimen comprised cultured PBMCs, sampled from culture after CMV antigen stimulation. This chain joins TRBV2 and TRBJ2-7, with 7 bases identical to TRBD1. The DNA for the CDR3 is TGTGCCAGCACGGGACAGAGCTCCTACGAGCAGTACTTC. Translating it yields CASTGQSSYEQYF.